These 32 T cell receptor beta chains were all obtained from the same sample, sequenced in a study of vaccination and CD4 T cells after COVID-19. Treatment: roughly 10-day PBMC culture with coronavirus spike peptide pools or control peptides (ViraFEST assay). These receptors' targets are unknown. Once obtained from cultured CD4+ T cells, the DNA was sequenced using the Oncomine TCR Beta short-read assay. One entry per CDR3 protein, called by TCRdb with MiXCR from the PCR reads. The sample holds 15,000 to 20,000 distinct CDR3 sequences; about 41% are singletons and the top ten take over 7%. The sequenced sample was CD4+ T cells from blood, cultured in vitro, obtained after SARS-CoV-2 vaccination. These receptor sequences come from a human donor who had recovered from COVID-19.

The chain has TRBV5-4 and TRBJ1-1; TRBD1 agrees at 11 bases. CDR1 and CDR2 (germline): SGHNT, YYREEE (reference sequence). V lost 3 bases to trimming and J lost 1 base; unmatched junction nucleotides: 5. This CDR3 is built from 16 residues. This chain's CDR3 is CASSSPGTGGNTEAFF. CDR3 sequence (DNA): TGTGCCAGCAGCTCGCCCGGGACAGGGGGGAACACTGAAGCTTTCTTT.

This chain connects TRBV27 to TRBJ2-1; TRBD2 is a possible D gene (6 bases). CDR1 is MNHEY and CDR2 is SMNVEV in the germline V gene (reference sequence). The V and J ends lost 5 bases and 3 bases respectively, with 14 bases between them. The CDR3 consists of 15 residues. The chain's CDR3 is CASSAGDLYYNEQFF. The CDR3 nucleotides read TGTGCCAGCAGTGCCGGGGACTTGTACTACAATGAGCAGTTCTTC.

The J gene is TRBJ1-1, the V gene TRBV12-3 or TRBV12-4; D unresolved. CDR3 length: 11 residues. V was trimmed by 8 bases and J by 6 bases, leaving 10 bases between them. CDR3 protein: CASRMGSEAFF. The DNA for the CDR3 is TGTGCCAGCCGTATGGGCTCTGAAGCTTTCTTT.

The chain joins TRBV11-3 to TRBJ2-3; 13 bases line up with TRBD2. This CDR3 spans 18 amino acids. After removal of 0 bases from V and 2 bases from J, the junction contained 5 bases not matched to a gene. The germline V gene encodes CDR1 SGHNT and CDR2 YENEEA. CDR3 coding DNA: TGTGCCAGCAGCTTAGATAGACTAGCGGGGGGTCTCACAGATACGCAGTATTTT. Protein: CASSLDRLAGGLTDTQYF.

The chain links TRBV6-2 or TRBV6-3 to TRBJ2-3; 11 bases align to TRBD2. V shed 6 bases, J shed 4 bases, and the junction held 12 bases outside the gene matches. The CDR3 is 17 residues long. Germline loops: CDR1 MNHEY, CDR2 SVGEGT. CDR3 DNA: TGTGCCAGCAGCCCCGGCCTAGCGGGAGGTTTGGCAGATACGCAGTATTTT. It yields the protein CASSPGLAGGLADTQYF.

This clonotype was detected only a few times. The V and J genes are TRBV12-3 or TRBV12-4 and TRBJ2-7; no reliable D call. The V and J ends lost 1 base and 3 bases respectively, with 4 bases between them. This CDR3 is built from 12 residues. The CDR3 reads CASSLGLYEQYF. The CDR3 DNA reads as TGTGCCAGCAGTTTAGGCCTCTACGAGCAGTACTTC.

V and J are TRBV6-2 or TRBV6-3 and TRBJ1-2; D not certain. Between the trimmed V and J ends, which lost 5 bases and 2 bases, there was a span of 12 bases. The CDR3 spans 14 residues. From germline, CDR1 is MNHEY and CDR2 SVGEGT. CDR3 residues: CASSNRPGNYGYTF. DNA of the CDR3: TGTGCCAGCAGTAACCGGCCGGGGAACTATGGCTACACCTTC.

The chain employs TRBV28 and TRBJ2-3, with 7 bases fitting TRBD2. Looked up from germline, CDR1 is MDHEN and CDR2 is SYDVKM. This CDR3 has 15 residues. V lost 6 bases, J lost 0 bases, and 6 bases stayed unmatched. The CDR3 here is CASRGASGSTDTQYF. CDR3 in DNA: TGTGCCAGCAGAGGCGCTAGCGGAAGCACAGATACGCAGTATTTT.

The CDR3 DNA reads as TGTGCCAGCAGCTTCTTCGGGGGTGGCAATCAGCCCCAGCATTTT. This translates into CASSFFGGGNQPQHF. The V gene is TRBV7-2, the J gene TRBJ1-5, with D tentatively TRBD1 (5 bases). Germline V gene lookup returns CDR1 SGHTA and CDR2 FQGNSA. The ends were cut back, 3 bases at V and 2 bases at J, with 11 bases in the middle. The CDR3 runs to 15 residues.

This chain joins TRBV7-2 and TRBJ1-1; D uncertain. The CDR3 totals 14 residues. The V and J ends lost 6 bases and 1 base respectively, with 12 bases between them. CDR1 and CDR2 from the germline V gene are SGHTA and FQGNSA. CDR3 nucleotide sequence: TGTGCCAGCAGGTTCCTAGGGTCGAACACTGAAGCTTTCTTT. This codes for CASRFLGSNTEAFF.

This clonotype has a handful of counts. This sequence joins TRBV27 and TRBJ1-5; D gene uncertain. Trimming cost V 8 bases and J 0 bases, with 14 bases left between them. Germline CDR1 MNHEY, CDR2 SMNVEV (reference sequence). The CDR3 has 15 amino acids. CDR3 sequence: CASRVDRSSNQPQHF. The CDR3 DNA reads TGTGCCAGCCGGGTAGATCGAAGTAGCAATCAGCCCCAGCATTTT.

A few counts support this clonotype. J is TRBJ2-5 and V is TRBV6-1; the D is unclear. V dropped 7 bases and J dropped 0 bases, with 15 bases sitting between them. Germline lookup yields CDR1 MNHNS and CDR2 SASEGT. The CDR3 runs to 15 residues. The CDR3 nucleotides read TGTGCCAGCATTCTCACACCCCGGTACCAAGAGACCCAGTACTTC. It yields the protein CASILTPRYQETQYF.

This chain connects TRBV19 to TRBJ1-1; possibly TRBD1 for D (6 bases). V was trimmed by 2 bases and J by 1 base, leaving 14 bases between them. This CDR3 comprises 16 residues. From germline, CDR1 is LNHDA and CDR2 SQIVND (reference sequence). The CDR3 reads CASSIPRTAPNTEAFF. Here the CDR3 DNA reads TGTGCCAGTAGTATACCCAGGACAGCACCGAACACTGAAGCTTTCTTT.

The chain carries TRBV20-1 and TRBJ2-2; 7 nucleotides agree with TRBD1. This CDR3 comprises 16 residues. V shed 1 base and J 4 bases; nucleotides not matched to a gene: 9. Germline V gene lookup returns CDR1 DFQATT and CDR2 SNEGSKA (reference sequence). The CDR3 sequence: CSARGKTAGGTGELFF. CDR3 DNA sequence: TGCAGTGCTAGAGGCAAAACGGCAGGGGGCACCGGGGAGCTGTTTTTT.

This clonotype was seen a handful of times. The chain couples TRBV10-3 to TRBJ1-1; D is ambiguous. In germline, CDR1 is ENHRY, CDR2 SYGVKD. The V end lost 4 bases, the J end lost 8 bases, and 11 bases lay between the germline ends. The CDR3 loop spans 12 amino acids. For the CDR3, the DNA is TGTGCCATCAGTGCCCTAGCGATAGAAGCTTTCTTT. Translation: CAISALAIEAFF.

CDR3 residues: CASSYPDRSKPQHF. The CDR3 DNA is TGTGCCAGCAGTTACCCGGACAGGTCCAAGCCCCAGCATTTT. The rearrangement links TRBV6-2 or TRBV6-3 to TRBJ1-5; the match to TRBD1 covers 7 bases. In germline, CDR1 is MNHEY, CDR2 SVGEGT. This CDR3 is 14 amino acids long. The trim removed 2 bases at V and 8 bases at J, leaving 6 bases unmatched.

CDR3 residues: CASSAKRASGYTF. Written as DNA, the CDR3 is TGTGCCAGCAGCGCAAAGAGGGCTAGTGGCTACACCTTC. The V gene is TRBV6-1, the J gene TRBJ1-2; D call uncertain. V lost 6 bases, J lost 7 bases, and 15 bases lay in between. Germline lookup yields CDR1 MNHNS and CDR2 SASEGT. The CDR3 runs to 13 residues.

The CDR3 loop reads CASSPGDSRNQPQHF. CDR3 sequence (DNA): TGTGCCAGCAGCCCCGGGGACAGTAGAAACCAGCCCCAGCATTTT. This rearrangement joins TRBV7-9 to TRBJ1-5, with 7 bases aligning to TRBD1. Trimming cost V 5 bases and J 7 bases; bases outside gene matches: 11. This CDR3 has 15 amino acids. Germline V gene lookup returns CDR1 SEHNR and CDR2 FQNEAQ (reference sequence).

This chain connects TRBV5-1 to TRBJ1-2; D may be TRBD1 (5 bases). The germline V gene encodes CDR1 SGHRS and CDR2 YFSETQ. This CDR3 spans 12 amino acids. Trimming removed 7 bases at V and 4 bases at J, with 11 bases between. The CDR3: CASGADSYGYTF. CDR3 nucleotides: TGCGCCAGCGGAGCCGACAGCTATGGCTACACCTTC. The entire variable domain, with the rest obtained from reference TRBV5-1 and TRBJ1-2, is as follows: KAGVTQTPRYLIKTRGQQVTLSCSPISGHRSVSWYQQTPGQGLQFLFEYFSETQRNKGNFPGRFSGRQFSNSRSEMNVSTLELGDSALYLCASGADSYGYTFGSGTRLTVV.

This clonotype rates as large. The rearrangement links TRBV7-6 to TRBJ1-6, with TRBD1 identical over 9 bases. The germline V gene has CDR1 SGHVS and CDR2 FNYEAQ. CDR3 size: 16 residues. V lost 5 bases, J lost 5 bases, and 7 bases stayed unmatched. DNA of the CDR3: TGTGCCAGCAGCGCGGAGGGACAGGGCCATAATTCACCCCTCCACTTT. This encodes CASSAEGQGHNSPLHF.

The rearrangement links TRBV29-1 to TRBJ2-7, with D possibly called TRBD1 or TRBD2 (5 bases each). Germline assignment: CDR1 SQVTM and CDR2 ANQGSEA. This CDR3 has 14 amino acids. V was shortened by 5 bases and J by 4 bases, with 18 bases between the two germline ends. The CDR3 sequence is CSVRFSGSKYEQYF. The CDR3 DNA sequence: TGCAGCGTTCGTTTTTCAGGGAGTAAGTACGAGCAGTACTTC.

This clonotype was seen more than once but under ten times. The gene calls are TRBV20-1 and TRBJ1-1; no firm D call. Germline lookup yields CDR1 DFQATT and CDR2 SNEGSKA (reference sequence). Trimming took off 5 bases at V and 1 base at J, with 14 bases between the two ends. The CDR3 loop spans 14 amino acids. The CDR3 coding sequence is TGCAGTGCTCCTTCTAATAGTAGGAACACTGAAGCTTTCTTT. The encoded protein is CSAPSNSRNTEAFF.

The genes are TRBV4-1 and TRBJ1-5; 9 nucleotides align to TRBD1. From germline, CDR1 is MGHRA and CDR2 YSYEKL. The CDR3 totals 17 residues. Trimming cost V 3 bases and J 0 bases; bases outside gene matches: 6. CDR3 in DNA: TGCGCCAGCAGCCACAAGACAGGGGGTTCTAGCAATCAGCCCCAGCATTTT. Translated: CASSHKTGGSSNQPQHF.

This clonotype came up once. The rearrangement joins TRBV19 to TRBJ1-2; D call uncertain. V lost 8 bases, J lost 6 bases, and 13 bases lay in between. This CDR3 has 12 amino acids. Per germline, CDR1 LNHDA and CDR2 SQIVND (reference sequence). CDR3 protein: CASLGIRNGYTF. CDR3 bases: TGTGCCAGTCTGGGAATTCGGAATGGCTACACCTTC.

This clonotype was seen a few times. The CDR3 bases are TGTGCCAGCGGACAGGACTGGGATCGTGGCTACACCTTC. Its translation is CASGQDWDRGYTF. The chain has TRBV6-1 and TRBJ1-2; TRBD1 aligns across 7 bases. V shed 8 bases, J shed 7 bases, and the junction held 10 bases outside the gene matches. CDR1 and CDR2 from the germline V gene are MNHNS and SASEGT. The CDR3 is 13 amino acids.

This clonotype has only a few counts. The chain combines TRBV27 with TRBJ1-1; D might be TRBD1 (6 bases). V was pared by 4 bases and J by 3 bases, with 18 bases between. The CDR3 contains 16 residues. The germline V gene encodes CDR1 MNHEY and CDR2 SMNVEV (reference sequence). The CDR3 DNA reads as TGTGCCAGCAGTTCGCGGAAGGGGGGTAAGGACACTGAAGCTTTCTTT. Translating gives CASSSRKGGKDTEAFF.

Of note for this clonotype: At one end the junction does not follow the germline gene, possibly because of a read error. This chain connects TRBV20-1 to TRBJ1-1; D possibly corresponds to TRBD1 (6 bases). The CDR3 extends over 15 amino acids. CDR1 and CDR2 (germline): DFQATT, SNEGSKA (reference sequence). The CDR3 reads CSARGGALRNAEAFF. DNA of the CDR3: TGCAGTGCTCGGGGGGGGGCCTTGCGGAACGCTGAAGCTTTCTTT.

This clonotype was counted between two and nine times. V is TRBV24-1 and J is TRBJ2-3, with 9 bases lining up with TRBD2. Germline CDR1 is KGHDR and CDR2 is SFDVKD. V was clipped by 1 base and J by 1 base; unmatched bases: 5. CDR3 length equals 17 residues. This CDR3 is CATSDFWREGGTDTQYF. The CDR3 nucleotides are TGTGCCACCAGTGATTTTTGGCGGGAGGGCGGCACAGATACGCAGTATTTT.

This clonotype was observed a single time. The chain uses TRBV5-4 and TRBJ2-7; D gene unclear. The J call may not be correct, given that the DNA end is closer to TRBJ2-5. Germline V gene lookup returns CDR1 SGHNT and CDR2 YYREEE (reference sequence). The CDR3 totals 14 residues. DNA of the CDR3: TGTGCCAGCAGCTTGGAACCAATCCAAGAGACCCAGTACTTC. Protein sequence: CASSLEPIQETQYF.

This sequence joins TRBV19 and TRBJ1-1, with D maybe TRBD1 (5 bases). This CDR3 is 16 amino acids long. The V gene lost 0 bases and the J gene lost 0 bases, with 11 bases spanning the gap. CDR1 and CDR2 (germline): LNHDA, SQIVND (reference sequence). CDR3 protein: CASSIEVGQLNTEAFF. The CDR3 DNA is TGTGCCAGTAGTATAGAGGTGGGGCAGCTGAACACTGAAGCTTTCTTT.

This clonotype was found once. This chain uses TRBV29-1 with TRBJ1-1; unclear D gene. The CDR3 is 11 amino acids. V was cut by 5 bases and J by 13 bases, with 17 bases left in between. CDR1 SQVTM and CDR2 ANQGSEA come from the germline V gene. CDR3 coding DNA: TGCAGCGTTCTACGTGCCGACGTTGGTTTCTTT. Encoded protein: CSVLRADVGFF.

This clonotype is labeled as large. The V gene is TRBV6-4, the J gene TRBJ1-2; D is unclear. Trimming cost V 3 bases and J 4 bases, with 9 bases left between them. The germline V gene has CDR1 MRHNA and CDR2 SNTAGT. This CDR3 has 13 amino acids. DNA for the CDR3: TGTGCCAGCAGTGAAAGTATGGGCTATGGCTACACCTTC. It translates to CASSESMGYGYTF.